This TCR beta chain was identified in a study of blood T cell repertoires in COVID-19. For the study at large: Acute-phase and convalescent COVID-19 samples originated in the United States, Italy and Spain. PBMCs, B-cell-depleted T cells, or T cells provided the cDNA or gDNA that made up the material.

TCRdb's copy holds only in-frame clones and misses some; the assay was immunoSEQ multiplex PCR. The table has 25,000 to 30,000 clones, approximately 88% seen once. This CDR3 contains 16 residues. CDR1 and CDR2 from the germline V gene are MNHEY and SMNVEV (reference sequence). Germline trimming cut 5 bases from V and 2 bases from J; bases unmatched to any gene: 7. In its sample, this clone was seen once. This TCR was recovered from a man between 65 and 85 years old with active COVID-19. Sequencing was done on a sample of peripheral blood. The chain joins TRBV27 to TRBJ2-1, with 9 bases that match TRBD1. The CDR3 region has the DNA TGTGCCAGCAGTACCGCCGGGACAGGGACCTACAATGAGCAGTTCTTC. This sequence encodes CASSTAGTGTYNEQFF.